The 19 T cell receptor beta chains given below trace back to one sample, sequenced in a study of blood T cell repertoires in COVID-19. Only in-frame clones appear in the TCRdb table, and some are missing; sequencing was by immunoSEQ multiplex PCR. The repertoire includes some 65,000 clones, more than 75% of them detected once, and more than 15% sits in the top ten. Input material: peripheral blood. The receptors originated from a man aged 35 to 55 with COVID-19, enrolled during active disease.

The chain has TRBV2 and TRBJ1-6; D call uncertain. This CDR3 has 15 residues. The germline CDR1 and CDR2 sequences are SNHLY and FYNNEI. The V end was cut by 8 bases, the J end by 5 bases, with 16 bases between. In DNA, the CDR3 is TGTGCCAGCGGCGGGAGGAGGCAGAATAATTCACCCCTCCACTTT. Amino acid sequence: CASGGRRQNNSPLHF.

This chain uses TRBV6-5 with TRBJ1-2, with 7 bases aligning to TRBD1. There are 15 residues in the CDR3. Germline lookup yields CDR1 MNHEY and CDR2 SVGAGI. The V and J ends lost 4 bases and 2 bases, in that order; junction bases with no gene match: 7. CDR3 DNA sequence: TGTGCCAGCAGTTCAGGGGGACAGAGCAACTATGGCTACACCTTC. Translated: CASSSGGQSNYGYTF.

The chain joins TRBV2 to TRBJ1-3, with a possible D match to TRBD1 (6 bases). V was trimmed by 7 bases and J by 0 bases, leaving 16 bases between them. The CDR3 covers 16 residues. Germline lookup yields CDR1 SNHLY and CDR2 FYNNEI. CDR3 coding DNA: TGTGCCAGCACGAACAGGGCAACCCTCTCTGGAAACACCATATATTTT. The encoded protein is CASTNRATLSGNTIYF.

Here the CDR3 reads CASSPETGRTEAFF. The CDR3, as DNA: TGTGCCAGCTCACCAGAAACAGGGCGCACTGAAGCTTTCTTT. The chain joins TRBV18 to TRBJ1-1; TRBD1 is a possible D gene (6 bases). Germline lookup yields CDR1 KGHSH and CDR2 LQKENI. V was shortened by 2 bases and J by 4 bases, with 11 bases between the two germline ends. The CDR3 consists of 14 residues.

The J gene is TRBJ2-1, the V gene TRBV9; 7 bases fit TRBD2. This CDR3 is 13 amino acids long. J lost 9 bases, V lost 7 bases, and 10 bases had no gene match. Looked up from germline, CDR1 is SGDLS and CDR2 is YYNGEE. Here the CDR3 reads CASGGDAGSEQFF. The CDR3 DNA is TGTGCCAGCGGGGGGGATGCGGGCTCTGAGCAGTTCTTC.

This clone was seen more than once but under ten times. This chain connects TRBV19 to TRBJ1-5; the match to TRBD1 covers 7 bases. The CDR3 loop spans 14 amino acids. J gave up 1 base and V 9 bases, and 6 bases lay outside the gene matches. Germline V gives CDR1 LNHDA, CDR2 SQIVND (reference sequence). In nucleotides, the CDR3 is TGTGCCAGCACAGGGGTTTGGAGCAATCAGCCCCAGCATTTT. Amino acids: CASTGVWSNQPQHF.

The chain is built from TRBV2 and TRBJ1-2; tentatively, D is TRBD1 (5 bases). Trimming removed 10 bases at V and 8 bases at J, with 17 bases between. In germline, CDR1 is SNHLY, CDR2 FYNNEI. This CDR3 comprises 12 residues. As DNA, the CDR3 is TGTGCCACCAGCGGGCCAGGGCTCGGCTACACCTTC. Translating gives CATSGPGLGYTF.

This chain links TRBV30 with TRBJ2-7; a possible D gene is TRBD1 (6 bases). Trimming left V 3 bases short and J 7 bases short, with 16 bases between. The germline V gene has CDR1 GTSNPN and CDR2 SVGIG (reference sequence). The CDR3 sequence is 13 residues long. The CDR3 spells CAWSDTGSLEQYF. CDR3 DNA sequence: TGTGCCTGGAGCGACACAGGGAGCTTAGAGCAGTACTTC.

V and J are TRBV6-1 and TRBJ2-1; TRBD1 might be the D (6 bases). Germline V gene sequence: CDR1 MNHNS, CDR2 SASEGT. Trimming left V 3 bases short and J 9 bases short, with 27 bases between. The CDR3 is made up of 18 amino acids. The CDR3 protein is CASSDPLPGGPGSSEQFF. The CDR3 DNA is TGTGCCAGCAGTGACCCACTGCCTGGGGGCCCAGGCTCTAGTGAGCAGTTCTTC.

The chain combines TRBV28 with TRBJ1-4; D is undetermined. Germline-derived CDR1 and CDR2 are MDHEN and SYDVKM. Trimming took 2 bases from V and 8 from J, leaving 12 bases between them. The CDR3 loop spans 14 amino acids. The CDR3 DNA follows: TGTGCCAGCAGTTTAGACCCAATGAGGGAAAAACTGTTTTTT. Amino acid sequence: CASSLDPMREKLFF.

The V gene is TRBV25-1, the J gene TRBJ2-7; 7 bases align to TRBD1. The CDR3 covers 15 residues. Germline CDR1 MGHDK, CDR2 SYGVNS. After removal of 4 bases from V and 4 bases from J, the junction contained 10 bases not matched to a gene. CDR3 region: CASSVVETGSYEQYF. The CDR3 DNA reads TGTGCCAGCAGTGTAGTAGAGACAGGGTCGTACGAGCAGTACTTC.

The rearrangement uses TRBV5-5 and TRBJ2-5; tentatively, D is TRBD2 (7 bases). V was shortened by 2 bases and J by 4 bases, with 15 bases between the two germline ends. This CDR3 contains 15 residues. Germline assignment: CDR1 SGHKS and CDR2 YYEKEE (reference sequence). The CDR3 region is CASSLGGGSVETQYF. The CDR3 DNA reads TGTGCCAGCAGCTTAGGGGGGGGGAGCGTAGAGACCCAGTACTTC.

The chain combines TRBV27 with TRBJ2-3, with 10 bases identical to TRBD2. The V segment lost 5 bases and the J segment 2 bases; nucleotides outside the gene matches: 10. The CDR3 has 17 amino acids. CDR1 and CDR2 from the germline V gene are MNHEY and SMNVEV (reference sequence). CDR3 DNA sequence: TGTGCCAGCAGTCCGCAGCCGGGACTAGCGCCCACAGATACGCAGTATTTT. Translated, it gives CASSPQPGLAPTDTQYF.

The chain carries TRBV6-5 and TRBJ2-7, with 7 bases identical to TRBD2. Germline CDR1 reads MNHEY; CDR2 reads SVGAGI. V lost 6 bases and J lost 1; bases outside the gene matches: 0. This CDR3 is 12 amino acids long. The CDR3 DNA is TGTGCCAGCAGGCGGGGGTCCTACGAGCAGTACTTC. It codes for CASRRGSYEQYF.

The chain carries TRBV5-1 and TRBJ1-1; no definite D call. The CDR3 is 13 amino acids. Trimming took 0 bases from V and 11 from J, leaving 14 bases between them. Germline V lookup: CDR1 SGHRS, CDR2 YFSETQ. The CDR3 DNA sequence: TGCGCCAGCAGCTTGGAAAGAGGGCGGACGGCTTTCTTT. Its protein product is CASSLERGRTAFF.

V is TRBV23-1 and J is TRBJ1-1; no reliable D call. TRBV23-1 is noted as an ORF with a role that remains uncertain. The CDR3 length is 12 residues. Trimming removed 1 base from V and 7 bases from J, with 7 bases in between. CDR3 DNA: TGCGCCAGCAGTCAATTAGATGGTGAAGCTTTCTTT. As protein: CASSQLDGEAFF.

The V call is TRBV28, the J call TRBJ2-7; D call uncertain. In germline, CDR1 is MDHEN, CDR2 SYDVKM. There are 13 residues in the CDR3. The germline V and J ends were trimmed by 4 bases and 0 bases, with 7 bases remaining between them. The CDR3 coding sequence is TGTGCCAGCAGTTCCCCCTTCTCCTACGAGCAGTACTTC. The encoded protein is CASSSPFSYEQYF.

The chain recombines TRBV3-1 (or the pseudogene TRBV3-2) with TRBJ2-5; D call uncertain. V gave up 0 bases and J gave up 2 bases, with 10 bases separating them. Germline V gene sequence: CDR1 LGHDT, CDR2 YNNKEL (reference sequence). The CDR3 sequence is 15 residues long. The CDR3 sequence: CASSQDLTLQETQYF. CDR3 coding DNA: TGTGCCAGCAGCCAAGATCTCACTTTACAAGAGACCCAGTACTTC.

The chain couples TRBV12-2 to TRBJ2-7; TRBD1, the table's D call, was not compared with the DNA. TRBV12-2 is a recognized pseudogene. The length of the CDR3 is 15 residues. In DNA, the CDR3 is TGTGCAAGTCGCTTAGGAGACAGGGTATTCTACGAGCAGTACTTC. Translation: CASRLGDRVFYEQYF.